Presented here are 15 T cell receptor beta chains from one specimen sequenced in a study of Ad26.COV2.S vaccination and SARS-CoV-2 variants. The treatment was: about 20 received Ad26.COV2.S at low or high dose, single or two shots; roughly 5 received placebo; per-sample allocation not given. It was on day 63 after the first vaccine or placebo injection that samples were taken. Here immunoSEQ multiplex PCR was the method, and the copy in TCRdb shows in-frame clones only, minus some. The profile shows 400,000 to 450,000 clones, 75% to 95% of them singletons. The material was peripheral blood, obtained in a trial of Ad26.COV2.S vaccine versus placebo. The receptors were gathered from a person between 18 and 60 years old who received the Ad26.COV2.S COVID-19 vaccine or a placebo.

V and J are TRBV5-4 and TRBJ1-2; 12 bases match TRBD1. The CDR3 length is 17 residues. Germline loops: CDR1 SGHNT, CDR2 YYREEE (reference sequence). Unmatched junction bases numbered 7, after V lost 4 bases and J lost 0 bases. The chain's CDR3 is CASSVPGQGAANYGYTF. For the CDR3, the DNA is TGTGCCAGCAGCGTACCGGGACAGGGGGCGGCTAACTATGGCTACACCTTC.

The chain recombines TRBV27 with TRBJ2-1, with D maybe TRBD1 (6 bases). CDR3 length equals 13 residues. CDR1 is MNHEY and CDR2 is SMNVEV in the germline V gene (reference sequence). Trimming removed 3 bases from V and 4 bases from J, with 7 bases in between. The DNA for the CDR3 is TGTGCCAGCAGTTTCGACAGGTACAATGAGCAGTTCTTC. This gives the protein CASSFDRYNEQFF.

This clone has more than one count but fewer than ten. The rearrangement uses TRBV6-6 and TRBJ1-2; a weak D match, TRBD1 (5 bases). The CDR3 is 14 residues long. The V end was cut by 7 bases, the J end by 1 base, with 13 bases between. Germline CDR1 reads MNHNY; CDR2 reads SVGAGI (reference sequence). This CDR3 reads CASNQAGVNYGYTF. The CDR3 bases are TGTGCCAGCAATCAGGCGGGGGTTAACTATGGCTACACCTTC.

The chain recombines TRBV4-3 with TRBJ1-6; possible D gene TRBD1, 5 bases. CDR1 is LGHNA and CDR2 is YSLEER in the germline V gene. The CDR3 loop spans 19 amino acids. The germline V and J ends were trimmed by 1 base and 7 bases, with 23 bases remaining between them. CDR3 in DNA: TGCGCCAGCAGCCAAGTTAGCGGGGGACCCGAGGGGCGGAATTCACCCCTCCACTTT. The encoded protein is CASSQVSGGPEGRNSPLHF.

The rearrangement joins TRBV4-2 to TRBJ1-2; 7 nucleotides align to TRBD1. V shed 1 base and J 4 bases; nucleotides not matched to a gene: 12. This CDR3 spans 17 amino acids. CDR1 and CDR2 from the germline V gene are LGHNA and YNFKEQ. The CDR3 region is CASSQAPGTGASYGYTF. For the CDR3, the DNA is TGTGCCAGCAGCCAAGCCCCAGGAACAGGGGCTAGCTATGGCTACACCTTC.

V gene TRBV18 combines with J gene TRBJ1-4; D is unclear. Trimming removed 2 bases from V and 5 bases from J, with 21 bases in between. This CDR3 is built from 18 residues. From germline, CDR1 is KGHSH and CDR2 LQKENI. CDR3 nucleotides: TGTGCCAGCTCACCAAAAACACTAAATAATCGGCTAAATGAAAAACTGTTTTTT. As protein: CASSPKTLNNRLNEKLFF.

The chain uses TRBV6-5 and TRBJ2-1, with TRBD2 matching over 15 bases. J was trimmed by 9 bases and V by 3 bases; bases with no gene match: 6. CDR3 length equals 16 residues. Germline V gene lookup returns CDR1 MNHEY and CDR2 SVGAGI. The CDR3 region has the DNA TGTGCCAGCAGTTATAACGGACTAGCGGGGGGGAGTGAGCAGTTCTTC. Protein: CASSYNGLAGGSEQFF.

The chain recombines TRBV10-3 with TRBJ1-2, with D uncertain. Trimming left V 0 bases short and J 2 bases short, with 10 bases between. The CDR3 contains 15 residues. Germline V lookup: CDR1 ENHRY, CDR2 SYGVKD. Here the CDR3 reads CAISESYADNYGYTF. The CDR3 nucleotides read TGTGCCATCAGTGAGTCGTACGCAGACAACTATGGCTACACCTTC.

This chain uses TRBV4-3 with TRBJ1-2, with 8 bases matching TRBD1. In germline, CDR1 is LGHNA, CDR2 YSLEER. Trimming took 2 bases from V and 4 from J; bases not matched to a gene: 3. There are 14 residues in the CDR3. For the CDR3, the DNA is TGCGCCAGCAGCCAACCGGGACAGGTCTATGGCTACACCTTC. Encoded protein: CASSQPGQVYGYTF.

The sample holds one count of this clone. V gene TRBV7-2 combines with J gene TRBJ2-7; D remains ambiguous. V lost 1 base and J lost 6, with 10 bases in between. The V gene's germline CDR1 is SGHTA and CDR2 FQGNSA. There are 13 residues in the CDR3. CDR3 nucleotides: TGTGCCAGCAGCTTAGACCACCTTCTCGAGCAGTACTTC. This translates into CASSLDHLLEQYF.

The V call is TRBV7-9, the J call TRBJ2-3; 7 nucleotides match TRBD2. The CDR3 is 15 residues long. In germline, CDR1 is SEHNR, CDR2 FQNEAQ (reference sequence). V dropped 4 bases and J dropped 2; count of bases not matched to a gene: 6. Here the CDR3 reads CASSSRLADTDTQYF. DNA of the CDR3: TGTGCCAGCAGCTCTCGACTAGCAGACACAGATACGCAGTATTTT. The full variable domain, in which reference TRBV7-9 and TRBJ2-3 provide the parts outside the CDR3, is DTGVSQNPRHKITKRGQNVTFRCDPISEHNRLYWYRQTLGQGPEFLTYFQNEAQLEKSRLLSDRFSAERPKGSFSTLEIQRTEQGDSAMYLCASSSRLADTDTQYFGPGTRLTVL.

The chain has TRBV6-6 and TRBJ2-1, with D uncertain. V lost 5 bases, J lost 8 bases, and 7 bases lay in between. The CDR3 sequence is 11 residues long. Germline V gene data show CDR1 as MNHNY and CDR2 as SVGAGI (reference sequence). CDR3: CASSNFDEQFF. DNA for the CDR3: TGTGCCAGCAGTAACTTTGATGAGCAGTTCTTC.

The chain employs TRBV25-1 and TRBJ2-3; no clear D gene. V was trimmed by 3 bases and J by 0 bases, leaving 7 bases between them. Germline lookup yields CDR1 MGHDK and CDR2 SYGVNS. The CDR3 runs to 14 residues. CDR3 DNA: TGTGCCAGCAGTGAGGCAGGTAGCACAGATACGCAGTATTTT. Encoded protein: CASSEAGSTDTQYF.

The chain links TRBV2 to TRBJ2-7; no clear D gene. The germline V gene has CDR1 SNHLY and CDR2 FYNNEI. The CDR3 spans 13 residues. Trimming removed 6 bases from V and 2 bases from J, with 11 bases in between. The CDR3 region has the DNA TGTGCCAGCAGCGCAGGCCTTACCTACGAGCAGTACTTC. Amino acids: CASSAGLTYEQYF. The whole variable domain, remainder taken from reference TRBV2 and TRBJ2-7, is EPEVTQTPSHQVTQMGQEVILRCVPISNHLYFYWYRQILGQKVEFLVSFYNNEISEKSEIFDDQFSVERPDGSNFTLKIRSTKLEDSAMYFCASSAGLTYEQYFGPGTRLTVT.

V is TRBV7-3 and J is TRBJ2-1, with 9 bases identical to TRBD2. The junction had 11 bases not matched to a gene; V was cut back by 5 bases and J by 3 bases. CDR1 is SGHTA and CDR2 is FQGTGA in the germline V gene. The CDR3 contains 17 residues. The CDR3 sequence is CASSHFPGLADYNEQFF. The CDR3 DNA reads as TGTGCCAGCAGCCATTTCCCGGGACTAGCAGACTACAATGAGCAGTTCTTC.